The 24 T cell receptor beta chains presented below share a single source sample, sequenced in a study of PD-1 blockade in classical Hodgkin lymphoma. Only in-frame clones appear in the TCRdb table, and some are missing; sequencing was by immunoSEQ multiplex PCR. The data show around 30,000 clones, 80% to 90% seen once. The time point: newly diagnosed, previously untreated cHL patient sample. Magnetic depletion of unwanted cells isolated CD4+ T cells from thawed PBMCs. The sample taken for sequencing was CD4+ T cells from blood. These receptors came from a human donor with classical Hodgkin lymphoma.

CDR3 amino acids: CASSSDQGQTQYF. In DNA form, the CDR3 reads TGTGCCAGCAGCTCGGACCAAGGGCAGACCCAGTACTTC. The chain is built from TRBV5-4 and TRBJ2-5; D remains unclear. Germline lookup yields CDR1 SGHNT and CDR2 YYREEE (reference sequence). Between the trimmed V and J ends, which lost 3 bases and 6 bases, there was a span of 12 bases. The CDR3 runs 13 residues. The full variable domain, completed using reference TRBV5-4 and TRBJ2-5, is ETGVTQSPTHLIKTRGQQVTLRCSSQSGHNTVSWYQQALGQGPQFIFQYYREEENGRGNFPPRFSGLQFPNYSSELNVNALELDDSALYLCASSSDQGQTQYFGPGTRLLVL.

CDR3 in amino acids: CASSLRALETQYF. CDR3 in DNA: TGTGCCAGCAGCCTCAGGGCGTTGGAGACCCAGTACTTC. This chain uses TRBV7-3 with TRBJ2-5; tentative D call: TRBD1 (5 bases). V was clipped by 5 bases and J by 5 bases, with 12 bases between them. The length of the CDR3 is 13 residues. Germline CDR1 is SGHTA and CDR2 is FQGTGA.

The CDR3 reads CASSERGYTIYF. The CDR3 DNA sequence: TGTGCCAGCAGTGAAAGGGGGTACACCATATATTTT. The chain uses TRBV2 and TRBJ1-3; tentative D call: TRBD1 (6 bases). The CDR3 runs to 12 residues. Germline V gene lookup returns CDR1 SNHLY and CDR2 FYNNEI. Trimming removed 2 bases at V and 8 bases at J, with 7 bases between.

A single count supports this clone. The chain joins TRBV5-1 to TRBJ2-5; TRBD1 agrees at 11 bases. The J call is uncertain, as TRBJ2-7 better fits the DNA end. This CDR3 is built from 14 residues. CDR1 and CDR2 (germline): SGHRS, YFSETQ. This CDR3 is CASSVGQGAREQYF. The DNA of the CDR3 is TGCGCCAGCAGCGTCGGACAGGGGGCTCGCGAGCAGTACTTC.

The chain links TRBV7-9 to TRBJ2-7, with D possibly being TRBD2 (5 bases). Trimming pared 5 bases from V and 2 bases from J, leaving 13 bases between. CDR3 length: 14 residues. The germline CDR1 and CDR2 sequences are SEHNR and FQNEAQ (reference sequence). The CDR3: CASSPRTDTYEQYF. The CDR3 nucleotides are TGTGCCAGCAGCCCGAGGACTGACACCTACGAGCAGTACTTC. Using reference TRBV7-9 and TRBJ2-7 for the parts outside the CDR3, the full variable domain is DTGVSQNPRHKITKRGQNVTFRCDPISEHNRLYWYRQTLGQGPEFLTYFQNEAQLEKSRLLSDRFSAERPKGSFSTLEIQRTEQGDSAMYLCASSPRTDTYEQYFGPGTRLTVT.

The chain links TRBV29-1 to TRBJ2-5, with 7 bases fitting TRBD1. Germline CDR1 reads SQVTM; CDR2 reads ANQGSEA. V dropped 5 bases and J dropped 4; count of bases not matched to a gene: 7. This CDR3 has 13 amino acids. The CDR3 reads CSVLSRGTETQYF. The CDR3 DNA reads as TGCAGCGTTCTAAGCAGGGGGACAGAGACCCAGTACTTC.

The chain combines TRBV30 with TRBJ2-7, with D unresolved. The CDR3 covers 12 residues. Between the trimmed V and J ends, which lost 2 bases and 7 bases, there was a span of 12 bases. CDR1 and CDR2 from the germline V gene are GTSNPN and SVGIG (reference sequence). CDR3 coding DNA: TGTGCCTGGAGTTTGGCCCGCTCGGAGCAGTACTTC. Translating gives CAWSLARSEQYF. Filled out from reference TRBV30 and TRBJ2-7, the complete variable domain reads SQTIHQWPATLVQPVGSPLSLECTVEGTSNPNLYWYRQAAGRGLQLLFYSVGIGQISSEVPQNLSASRPQDRQFILSSKKLLLSDSGFYLCAWSLARSEQYFGPGTRLTVT.

This sequence joins TRBV5-1 and TRBJ2-1; TRBD2 is a possible D gene (6 bases). Trimming stripped 0 bases from V and 3 bases from J, with 10 bases between. The germline gives CDR1 SGHRS, CDR2 YFSETQ. The CDR3 runs to 15 residues. Written as DNA, the CDR3 is TGCGCCAGCAGCTTGGCCACTAGCCTCTACAATGAGCAGTTCTTC. Translated, it gives CASSLATSLYNEQFF.

J is TRBJ2-7 and V is TRBV21-1. TRBV21-1 is given as a pseudogene. The CDR3 extends over 13 amino acids. In nucleotides, the CDR3 is TGTGCCAGCAGCAAACGAAGGGGGGTGGAGCAGTACTTC. The encoded protein is CASSKRRGVEQYF.

J is TRBJ2-3 and V is TRBV11-2, with D hard to call. Germline values: CDR1 SGHAT, CDR2 FQNNGV. The V end lost 7 bases, the J end lost 0 bases, and 8 bases lay between the germline ends. The CDR3 totals 13 residues. The CDR3 spells CASTPDSTDTQYF. The CDR3 bases are TGTGCCAGCACCCCGGACAGCACAGATACGCAGTATTTT.

This clone was counted between two and nine times. The CDR3 bases are TGTGCCAGCTCACCACAACAGGGGCCAGAGACCCAGTACTTC. As protein: CASSPQQGPETQYF. This chain joins TRBV18 and TRBJ2-5; 7 bases map to TRBD1. Germline V CDR1 and CDR2: KGHSH, LQKENI. The CDR3 sequence is 14 residues long. Germline trimming cut 1 base from V and 4 bases from J; bases unmatched to any gene: 3. The full variable domain, rest sourced from reference TRBV18 and TRBJ2-5, is NAGVMQNPRHLVRRRGQEARLRCSPMKGHSHVYWYRQLPEEGLKFMVYLQKENIIDESGMPKERFSAEFPKEGPSILRIQQVVRGDSAAYFCASSPQQGPETQYFGPGTRLLVL.

This chain joins TRBV19 and TRBJ1-2; TRBD1 agrees at 9 bases. After removal of 3 bases from V and 7 bases from J, the junction contained 3 bases not matched to a gene. In germline, CDR1 is LNHDA, CDR2 SQIVND (reference sequence). The CDR3 loop spans 13 amino acids. In nucleotides, the CDR3 is TGTGCCAGTAGTATCCGACAGGGGGGTGGCTACACCTTC. It yields the protein CASSIRQGGGYTF.

This chain links TRBV30 with TRBJ1-2, with D possibly being TRBD1 (6 bases). V gave up 2 bases and J gave up 0 bases, with 13 bases separating them. The germline V gene has CDR1 GTSNPN and CDR2 SVGIG (reference sequence). The CDR3 contains 15 residues. CDR3 region: CAWSFRTDANYGYTF. CDR3 coding DNA: TGTGCCTGGAGTTTCCGGACAGATGCTAACTATGGCTACACCTTC.

The chain joins TRBV7-3 to TRBJ1-6; no definite D call. V lost 1 base and J 19 bases, leaving 29 bases between the germline ends. This CDR3 contains 17 residues. Germline V gene lookup returns CDR1 SGHTA and CDR2 FQGTGA. CDR3 coding DNA: TGTGCCAGCAGCTTAAATCCCCGCTCGGGGTCGACCCGGGGTAGTCACTTT. Translation gives CASSLNPRSGSTRGSHF.

The chain is built from TRBV20-1 and TRBJ2-5; perhaps TRBD2 as D (7 bases). The CDR3 consists of 11 residues. Germline values: CDR1 DFQATT, CDR2 SNEGSKA (reference sequence). Written as DNA, the CDR3 is TGCAGCCTAGGGAGGGGGGAGACCCAGTACTTC. Residues: CSLGRGETQYF.

The genes are TRBV15 and TRBJ1-5; D uncertain. Trimming left V 5 bases short and J 2 bases short, with 13 bases between. Germline V lookup: CDR1 LNHNV, CDR2 YYDKDF (reference sequence). CDR3 length: 15 residues. CDR3 sequence: CATSPGMVGNQPQHF. CDR3 bases: TGTGCCACCAGCCCGGGCATGGTTGGCAATCAGCCCCAGCATTTT.

This rearrangement joins TRBV27 to TRBJ1-2; TRBD1 might be the D (5 bases). Germline-derived CDR1 and CDR2 are MNHEY and SMNVEV (reference sequence). The V gene lost 2 bases and the J gene lost 2 bases, with 6 bases spanning the gap. The CDR3 is 13 residues long. The DNA of the CDR3 is TGTGCCAGCAGTTTAAAGGGGAACTATGGCTACACCTTC. It is translated as CASSLKGNYGYTF.

The genes are TRBV28 and TRBJ2-3; 11 nucleotides agree with TRBD2. The CDR3 totals 16 residues. Germline CDR1 and CDR2: MDHEN and SYDVKM. Trimming cost V 5 bases and J 5 bases; bases outside gene matches: 9. The CDR3: CASSPPLAGAVDTQYF. CDR3 nucleotides: TGTGCCAGCAGTCCTCCACTAGCGGGAGCGGTAGATACGCAGTATTTT.

The chain recombines TRBV7-8 with TRBJ2-4; TRBD2 matches at 14 bases. V trimming: 1 base; J trimming: 0 bases; junction bases outside the gene matches: 8. Germline V gene data show CDR1 as SGHVS and CDR2 as FQNEAQ. The CDR3 runs 20 residues. CDR3 amino acids: CASSLGGLAGGPIAKNIQYF. The CDR3 DNA reads TGTGCCAGCAGCTTAGGAGGACTAGCGGGGGGTCCTATAGCCAAAAACATTCAGTACTTC. The whole variable domain, filled in from reference TRBV7-8 and TRBJ2-4, reads GAGVSQSPRYKVAKRGQDVALRCDPISGHVSLFWYQQALGQGPEFLTYFQNEAQLDKSGLPSDRFFAERPEGSVSTLKIQRTQQEDSAVYLCASSLGGLAGGPIAKNIQYFGAGTRLSVL.

The chain is built from TRBV27 and TRBJ2-5; 8 bases are a match to TRBD2. Germline CDR1 and CDR2: MNHEY and SMNVEV (reference sequence). V was clipped by 0 bases and J by 2 bases; unmatched bases: 2. The length of the CDR3 is 15 residues. The CDR3 protein is CASSLSPGGQETQYF. The CDR3 coding sequence is TGTGCCAGCAGTTTATCACCGGGAGGGCAAGAGACCCAGTACTTC.

This clone has just one count. For the CDR3, the DNA is TGTGCCTGGGGCCGGGACCCCACACGGCCCTCCTACAATGAGCAGTTCTTC. This encodes CAWGRDPTRPSYNEQFF. The chain has TRBV30 and TRBJ2-1; D tentatively fits TRBD1 or TRBD2 (5 bases each). The CDR3 sequence is 17 residues long. Germline V gene data show CDR1 as GTSNPN and CDR2 as SVGIG (reference sequence). With 5 bases removed from V and 0 bases from J, the gap between germline ends came to 20 bases.

The V gene is TRBV5-6, the J gene TRBJ1-4; 9 nucleotides match TRBD1. CDR1 and CDR2 (germline): SGHDT, YYEEEE. Trimming removed 5 bases from V and 8 bases from J; junction bases left unmatched: 7. The CDR3 is 14 residues long. The CDR3 loop reads CASSSGTGIEKLFF. Written as DNA, the CDR3 is TGTGCCAGCAGTTCCGGGACAGGGATAGAAAAACTGTTTTTT.

The chain combines TRBV7-2 with TRBJ2-1, with 14 nucleotides matching TRBD2. The germline gives CDR1 SGHTA, CDR2 FQGNSA. The CDR3 has 16 residues. The junction had 6 bases not matched to a gene; V was cut back by 3 bases and J by 8 bases. The CDR3 region is CASSFAGTSGSYEQFF. CDR3 nucleotide sequence: TGTGCCAGCAGCTTTGCCGGGACTAGCGGGAGCTATGAGCAGTTCTTC.

Only one count was recorded for this clone. The rearrangement joins TRBV6-5 to TRBJ1-3; a possible D gene is TRBD1 (5 bases). Germline values: CDR1 MNHEY, CDR2 SVGAGI. With 5 bases removed from V and 5 bases from J, the gap between germline ends came to 16 bases. The CDR3 length is 15 residues. For the CDR3, the DNA is TGTGCCAGCAGTGCCTTAGGGGAGTCAAGAAACACCATATATTTT. It is translated as CASSALGESRNTIYF.